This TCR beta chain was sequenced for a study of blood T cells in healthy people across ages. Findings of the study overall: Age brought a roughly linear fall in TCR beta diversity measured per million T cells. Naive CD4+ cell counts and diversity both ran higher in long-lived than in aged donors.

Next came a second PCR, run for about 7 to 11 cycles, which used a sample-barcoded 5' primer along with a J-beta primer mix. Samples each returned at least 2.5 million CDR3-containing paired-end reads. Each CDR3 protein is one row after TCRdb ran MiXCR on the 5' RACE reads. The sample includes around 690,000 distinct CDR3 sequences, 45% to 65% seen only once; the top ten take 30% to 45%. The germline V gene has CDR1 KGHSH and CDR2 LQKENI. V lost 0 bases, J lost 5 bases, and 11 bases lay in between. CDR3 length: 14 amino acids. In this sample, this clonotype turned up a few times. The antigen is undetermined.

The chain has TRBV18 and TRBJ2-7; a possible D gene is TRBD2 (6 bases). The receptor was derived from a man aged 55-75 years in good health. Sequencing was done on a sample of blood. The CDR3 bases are TGTGCCAGCTCACCACCGGCCGGGGGTGACGAGCAGTACTTC. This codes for CASSPPAGGDEQYF.